This record looks at one TCR beta chain sequence and its context. Its antigen is currently unknown. The data are from a study of cytomegalovirus exposure and HLA in healthy donors. About the research overall: About 85 million unique TCRs from HLA-typed donors were held in an early release of data. Whole-study findings and limits: Listed as cytomegalovirus-associated were 164 TCR beta chains. After further analysis at a later stage, under 20,000 TCR beta sequences were associated with HLA alleles at 0.05 false discovery rate.

The CDR3 runs 14 residues. Germline assignment: CDR1 SGHNT and CDR2 YYREEE (reference sequence). V lost 0 bases, J lost 5 bases, and 9 bases lay in between. PCR employed 60 Vbeta and 13 Jbeta primers. As handled by the study authors: Later analysis identified some 80 million unique TCR beta chains, 8.5 million to 13 million shared. The protocol was immunoSEQ multiplex PCR, while the TCRdb copy is restricted to in-frame clones and leaves out a portion. That table furnishes V, J and clone size, whereas the DNA furnished D and trimming. The profile shows some 110,000 clones, 83% of them singletons. The clonotype comes from a man in his late teens or twenties in good health and CMV-seronegative. The rearrangement uses TRBV5-4 and TRBJ1-5; no reliable D call. Specimen: PBMCs. CDR3 DNA: TGTGCCAGCAGCTTGGAAGGAGTCGATCAGCCCCAGCATTTT. Translating it yields CASSLEGVDQPQHF.